These 15 T cell receptor beta chains were sequenced from one sample in a study of Ad26.COV2.S vaccination and SARS-CoV-2 variants. Generated by immunoSEQ multiplex PCR, the TCRdb table keeps only in-frame clones and is missing some. The sample has some 340,000 clones; about 86% are singletons. Documented treatment: roughly 20 received Ad26.COV2.S at low or high dose, single or two shots; about five received placebo; per-sample allocation not given. The samples date from day 63 after the first vaccine or placebo injection. The source was peripheral blood, collected in a trial of Ad26.COV2.S vaccine versus placebo. The receptors stem from a person aged 18-65 years who received the Ad26.COV2.S COVID-19 vaccine or a placebo.

This clone was counted only a few times. The V and J genes are TRBV2 and TRBJ1-2; D is perhaps TRBD1 (5 bases). Trimming left V 5 bases short and J 14 bases short, with 18 bases between. The CDR3 contains 12 residues. Germline lookup yields CDR1 SNHLY and CDR2 FYNNEI. The CDR3, as DNA: TGTGCCAGCAGTACATTCCCAACCGGGGGGACCTTC. Protein sequence: CASSTFPTGGTF. The whole variable domain, remainder taken from reference TRBV2 and TRBJ1-2, is EPEVTQTPSHQVTQMGQEVILRCVPISNHLYFYWYRQILGQKVEFLVSFYNNEISEKSEIFDDQFSVERPDGSNFTLKIRSTKLEDSAMYFCASSTFPTGGTFGSGTRLTVV.

The genes are TRBV2 and TRBJ2-7, with D uncertain. Looked up from germline, CDR1 is SNHLY and CDR2 is FYNNEI. The CDR3 is 13 residues long. V dropped 1 base and J dropped 4 bases, with 8 bases sitting between them. CDR3 residues: CASSEVGLYEQYF. In DNA, the CDR3 is TGTGCCAGCAGTGAAGTAGGCCTGTACGAGCAGTACTTC.

This sequence joins TRBV5-5 and TRBJ2-1, with D maybe TRBD2 (7 bases). The germline CDR1 and CDR2 sequences are SGHKS and YYEKEE (reference sequence). Trimming removed 0 bases from V and 7 bases from J, with 14 bases in between. CDR3 size: 15 residues. For the CDR3, the DNA is TGTGCCAGCAGCTTGGTGGGAGGGACATTGAATGAGCAGTTCTTC. It yields the protein CASSLVGGTLNEQFF.

The rearrangement uses TRBV5-4 and TRBJ2-5; D not certain. V was shortened by 2 bases and J by 3 bases, with 2 bases between the two germline ends. CDR1 and CDR2 (germline): SGHNT, YYREEE (reference sequence). The CDR3 consists of 11 residues. DNA for the CDR3: TGTGCCAGCAGCTTCAAAGAGACCCAGTACTTC. Translating it yields CASSFKETQYF.

The chain uses TRBV6-2 or TRBV6-3 and TRBJ2-1; 8 bases agree with TRBD1. The CDR3 spans 18 residues. Germline-derived CDR1 and CDR2 are MNHEY and SVGEGT. J gave up 4 bases and V 2 bases, and 13 bases lay outside the gene matches. The CDR3 DNA reads as TGTGCCAGCAGTTACCGGGCCCGACAGGGGAAATTATACAATGAGCAGTTCTTC. This encodes CASSYRARQGKLYNEQFF.

The chain recombines TRBV19 with TRBJ2-1; 13 bases are a match to TRBD2. V gave up 1 base and J gave up 9 bases; unmatched junction bases: 3. The CDR3 totals 15 residues. Germline V gives CDR1 LNHDA, CDR2 SQIVND (reference sequence). The CDR3 loop reads CASSIVWTSGGEQFF. CDR3 nucleotide sequence: TGTGCCAGTAGTATAGTGTGGACTAGCGGGGGTGAGCAGTTCTTC.

The chain carries TRBV3-1 (or the pseudogene TRBV3-2) and TRBJ1-2; 7 nucleotides match TRBD1. V lost 2 bases and J lost 14; bases outside the gene matches: 14. This CDR3 is 14 amino acids long. Germline assignment: CDR1 LGHDT and CDR2 YNNKEL (reference sequence). CDR3 loop: CASSQSHLEGAGTF. The CDR3 bases are TGTGCCAGCAGCCAAAGCCACCTGGAGGGGGCAGGAACCTTC.

This clone has just a few counts. The chain is built from TRBV2 and TRBJ1-2, with TRBD1 matching 10 bases. The junction had 4 bases not matched to a gene; V was cut back by 4 bases and J by 2 bases. The CDR3 spans 15 residues. Germline CDR1 and CDR2: SNHLY and FYNNEI. CDR3 bases: TGTGCCAGCAGTGCCGGACAGGGGGAGAACTATGGCTACACCTTC. It codes for CASSAGQGENYGYTF.

The chain carries TRBV6-5 and TRBJ1-4; no firm D call. Germline lookup yields CDR1 MNHEY and CDR2 SVGAGI. V lost 7 bases to trimming and J lost 0 bases, with 9 bases between them. CDR3 length: 14 residues. This CDR3 is CASKRSATNEKLFF. In DNA form, the CDR3 reads TGTGCCAGCAAGAGGTCAGCAACTAATGAAAAACTGTTTTTT.

The chain couples TRBV3-1 (or the pseudogene TRBV3-2) to TRBJ2-3, with D perhaps matching TRBD2 (5 bases). V shed 6 bases and J shed 4 bases, with 8 bases lying between them. This CDR3 contains 12 residues. Germline-derived CDR1 and CDR2 are LGHDT and YNNKEL (reference sequence). The chain's CDR3 is CASRSRADTQYF. CDR3 nucleotide sequence: TGTGCCAGCAGATCGCGGGCAGATACGCAGTATTTT.

The genes are TRBV4-3 and TRBJ2-3; tentatively, D is TRBD1 or TRBD2 (6 bases each). The V gene's germline CDR1 is LGHNA and CDR2 YSLEER. V lost 2 bases to trimming and J lost 2 bases, with 20 bases between them. The CDR3 contains 18 residues. The CDR3 loop reads CASSQSGGPTFPTDTQYF. CDR3 DNA: TGCGCCAGCAGCCAATCTGGGGGGCCAACCTTCCCCACAGATACGCAGTATTTT.

The chain combines TRBV7-2 with TRBJ2-3, with D perhaps TRBD1 (5 bases). The CDR3 covers 15 residues. Germline V gene lookup returns CDR1 SGHTA and CDR2 FQGNSA. V dropped 5 bases and J dropped 2 bases, with 14 bases sitting between them. Here the CDR3 DNA reads TGTGCCAGCAGCCCCCCCAGCAGGGCCACAGATACGCAGTATTTT. As protein: CASSPPSRATDTQYF.

CDR3 DNA: TGTGCCAGCTTACAGGGGGGCACAGATACGCAGTATTTT. Protein product: CASLQGGTDTQYF. V gene TRBV7-9 combines with J gene TRBJ2-3; TRBD1 aligns across 8 bases. V trimming: 8 bases; J trimming: 1 base; junction bases outside the gene matches: 2. CDR3 length: 13 residues. Germline V gene data show CDR1 as SEHNR and CDR2 as FQNEAQ (reference sequence). The complete variable domain, with remaining parts taken from reference TRBV7-9 and TRBJ2-3, reads DTGVSQNPRHKITKRGQNVTFRCDPISEHNRLYWYRQTLGQGPEFLTYFQNEAQLEKSRLLSDRFSAERPKGSFSTLEIQRTEQGDSAMYLCASLQGGTDTQYFGPGTRLTVL.

This sequence joins TRBV7-2 and TRBJ1-1; 8 nucleotides align to TRBD1. CDR1 SGHTA and CDR2 FQGNSA come from the germline V gene. V lost 2 bases, J lost 6 bases, and 5 bases stayed unmatched. CDR3 length: 14 residues. The CDR3 coding sequence is TGTGCCAGCAGCTTAAACAGGGGGGCCCCTGAAGCTTTCTTT. This encodes CASSLNRGAPEAFF.

This chain uses TRBV7-9 with TRBJ1-1; weak D call: TRBD1 (6 bases). CDR3 length: 15 residues. From germline, CDR1 is SEHNR and CDR2 FQNEAQ (reference sequence). V was trimmed by 0 bases and J by 8 bases, leaving 16 bases between them. In DNA, the CDR3 is TGTGCCAGCAGCTTAGCGGGGGCCCTCAGGGTGGAAGCTTTCTTT. Translation gives CASSLAGALRVEAFF. Supplemented by reference TRBV7-9 and TRBJ1-1, the full variable domain reads DTGVSQNPRHKITKRGQNVTFRCDPISEHNRLYWYRQTLGQGPEFLTYFQNEAQLEKSRLLSDRFSAERPKGSFSTLEIQRTEQGDSAMYLCASSLAGALRVEAFFGQGTRLTVV.